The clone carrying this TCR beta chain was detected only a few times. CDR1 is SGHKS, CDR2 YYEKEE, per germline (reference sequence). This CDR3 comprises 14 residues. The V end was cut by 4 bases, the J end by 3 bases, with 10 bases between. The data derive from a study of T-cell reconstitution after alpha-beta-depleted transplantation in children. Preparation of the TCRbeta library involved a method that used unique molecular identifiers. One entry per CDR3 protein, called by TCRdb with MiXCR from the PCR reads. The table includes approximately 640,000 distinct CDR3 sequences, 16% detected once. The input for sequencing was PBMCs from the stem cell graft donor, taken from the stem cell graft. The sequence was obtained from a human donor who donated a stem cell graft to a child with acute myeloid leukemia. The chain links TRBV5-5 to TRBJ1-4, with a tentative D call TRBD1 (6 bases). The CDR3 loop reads CASSLDRPNEKLFF. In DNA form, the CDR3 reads TGTGCCAGCAGCCTGGACAGACCTAATGAAAAACTGTTTTTT.